This TCR beta chain emerged from a study of OX40 agonist ivuxolimab in advanced cancers. In the study overall: Ivuxolimab, an antibody acting as an agonist of OX40 (CD134), was used to treat patients. Two patients with cutaneous melanoma and one with hepatocellular carcinoma, three in total, showed partial responses. Study-wide points: CD8+ T cells showed, on average, more clonal expansion than CD4+ cells. By week 6 at 0.1 to 3.0 mg/kg, blood CD4+ and CD8+ T cells had expanded clonally.

Profiling relied on immunoSEQ multiplex PCR, and the TCRdb table lists in-frame clones only, not all of them. The table shows roughly 100,000 clones, with 90% occurring only once. The germline V gene encodes CDR1 MDHEN and CDR2 SYDVKM. The CDR3 length is 15 residues. V was pared by 3 bases and J by 3 bases, with 8 bases of the junction left unmatched. Points on this clone: Antigen specificity is unknown.

The V call is TRBV28, the J call TRBJ2-7; 7 bases are a match to TRBD2. The sequencing here drew on CD4+ or CD8+ T cells sorted from blood, taken in a trial of the OX40 agonist ivuxolimab. The origin of this receptor is an adult with an advanced solid tumor such as melanoma, head and neck, liver or kidney cancer. In nucleotides, the CDR3 is TGTGCCAGCAGTTTTGTTAGCGGGCCTGTCTACGAGCAGTACTTC. Protein: CASSFVSGPVYEQYF.